This T cell receptor (beta chain) was sequenced in a study of beta chain features in type 1 diabetes (dated by TCRdb to between 2017 and 2018). About the investigation overall: Patients and healthy donors did not differ in mean age, gender distribution, total cell number or subset yield. Across all samples, fewer than 130 million sorted cells were examined, and cell number per subset correlated strongly with RNA yield. Regulatory and stem cell-like memory subsets were isolated from only 8 patients and roughly eight healthy donors, whereas naive and central memory subsets came from all 30 or so donors. The study compared TCRB repertoires of sorted circulating CD4+ T cell subsets between recently diagnosed type 1 diabetes patients and matched healthy donors.

Beyond this particular receptor, the publication reports: A moderate but significant shortening of TCRB CDR3 length was observed in type 1 diabetes patients in all four CD4+ subsets. Patients with type 1 diabetes made fewer insertions and deleted more nucleotides at VDJ recombination sites, implying thymic rearrangement abnormalities. PCR may preferentially amplify shorter templates, but because patient and control samples were amplified and corrected together, any resulting skew would affect both groups equally. Because cDNA rather than genomic DNA was sequenced, highly expressing activated cells could have been over-represented, although no difference in activation and CD3 levels was found between groups. Naive, central memory and regulatory TCRB repertoires appeared to be more alike among patients than among healthy donors. HLA sub-analyses involved small numbers of individuals, so any influence of HLA type on TCRB rearrangement remained unresolved.

A single peripheral blood draw of around 120 mL on average was collected from each donor into heparinised tubes. Using a panel that included CD45RO, CCR7, CD25, CD127, CD95 and CD27, naive, central memory, regulatory and stem cell-like memory CD4+ T cells were sorted on a BD FACSAria II. All sorted populations exceeded 95% purity. PBMCs were isolated right away by Lymphoprep density gradient centrifugation and were stained directly, without culture. Samples were stained and sorted in pairs, with one healthy donor and one patient per experiment, so that batch effects were minimized. Worth noting for this clone: What this receptor recognizes is not known. Base quality data are lacking; no much larger clone is found one base away.

The entire isolated RNA was reverse transcribed using the High Capacity cDNA Reverse Transcription Kit, and thus expressed TCRB transcripts were sequenced. Deep immunoSEQ sequencing was performed on naive, central memory and regulatory T cell samples, with an average of roughly 3.5 million total reads per sample. Sorted cells were lysed in RLT buffer and RNA was extracted with DNase-treated RNeasy Micro or Mini kits, depending on cell number. Each cell subset was processed separately to prevent cross-contamination, with patient and healthy donor samples processed together. Using the immunoSEQ multiplex PCR, TCRB sequences were amplified from cDNA into 87-bp fragments spanning the CDR3 region. Sequencing of the amplicons was performed on the Illumina HiSeq platform. In the paper's pipeline: PCR bias was computationally corrected using synthetic template baselines, reads within Hamming distance 2 were collapsed, and singletons that could not be merged were discarded. Reads were aligned against IMGT so that V, D and J genes, CDR3 length and insertions or deletions at six rearrangement sites could be assigned. Clonotype counts were normalized to sorted cell number within each subset before computing true diversity and Gini coefficients with the tcR R package. The overlap coefficient, calculated on TCRB nucleotide sequences, was used to measure repertoire sharing. Out-of-frame TCRB sequences from naive cells were analyzed as a proxy for the pre-selection repertoire. Drawn from immuneACCESS, this table holds only the in-frame rearrangements with V and J called that TCRdb kept. Clones are partly lost; checked studies trace under half to an unresolved V gene and leave the rest unexplained. V and J calls and clone size come straight from that table; D and trimming were deduced from the DNA. The sample table records about 340,000 clones; roughly 12% of these occur just once. 0.015% of the sample comes from the top ten.

The germline V gene specifies SGHAT as CDR1 and FQNNGV as CDR2. Counted from cysteine to phenylalanine, this CDR3 has 15 amino acids. CDR3 DNA only is kept here, 45 bases in frame from base 1. Germline trimming: 4 bases from V, 3 bases from J; junction bases outside gene matches: 4. The receptor was derived from a woman between 18 and 29 years old with type 1 diabetes. The sequenced sample consisted of naive CD4+ T cells from blood. What the cell subset or site label conveys for this sample: true naive CD4+ T cells. The V gene is TRBV11-2 and the J gene is TRBJ2-1, with 9 bases matching TRBD2. The CDR3 region has the sequence CASSSMTSGYNEQFF. The DNA reads as follows: TGTGCCAGCAGCTCCATGACTAGCGGCTACAATGAGCAGTTCTTC.